The following is a TCR beta chain sequence with its context. This clonotype has a handful of counts. What antigen it recognizes has not been identified. No much larger clone is present one base from it, and per-base qualities are unavailable. A case-control design nested within a healthcare worker cohort in London, UK, was used, with weekly nasopharyngeal swab PCR tests and blood sampling performed. Healthcare workers were enrolled in the week of the UK lockdown, from 23 to 31 March 2020, and were followed every week for up to roughly 15 weeks. The germline V gene (reference sequence) specifies DFQATT as CDR1 and SNEGSKA as CDR2. The junction shows trimming of 3 bases on V and 3 bases on J, and the gene matches do not reach 2 bases of it. The CDR3 has 13 amino acids, counting the end cysteine and phenylalanine. Only CDR3 DNA remains: 39 bases, in frame from the first base. The data were taken from a study of early T cells in non-severe SARS-CoV-2 infection (dated by TCRdb to the early 2020s). Study-level background: Because TCR sequencing was done on bulk RNA from unsorted whole blood, the alpha and beta chains could not be paired.

Library preparation was by 5' RACE. Sequencing instrument: NextSeq 500. To correct for sequencing error and PCR bias, the TCR library protocol tagged individual cDNA molecules with unique molecular identifiers. Sequencing covered both TCR alpha and beta chains, and within each sample the abundances of alpha and beta sequences were tightly co-correlated. For the original study's pipeline: Decombinator V4 was used to annotate the V gene, J gene and CDR3 of the TCR sequences. TCRs were defined as expanded if a significant change between any two time points was detected under a Poisson model with p below 0.0001. TCR abundances were normalised to the total number of TCRs sequenced per sample and were expressed as counts per million. TRAV1-2 paired with TRAJ12, TRAJ20 or TRAJ33 defined MAIT TCRs, while TRAV10 paired with TRAJ18 defined iNKT TCRs. VDJdb, accessed on 1 November 2021, was searched for TCRs annotated for CMV, EBV and SARS-CoV-2, and TCRs annotated for more than one antigen were excluded. The raw public data were reprocessed by TCRdb itself: fastp quality trimming at Q25, MiXCR clonotype calling, in-frame beta chains only. Duplicate CDR3 protein sequences are folded into a single record with the most common DNA and genes. The V and J calls were not made by the authors but by TCRdb's processing. Present in this sample are approximately 70,000 distinct CDR3 sequences, 5% of which were seen just once. The ten largest clones represent 6.5% to 8% of the sample.

Summary of the overall study and its limitations: VDJdb matching was skewed toward anti-spike CD8 responses, so virus-specific expansions were likely underestimated and private and CD4 specificities were missed.

This receptor chain uses TRBV20-1 and TRBJ1-5; 7 bases in the middle match TRBD1. The source material was whole blood, sampled at baseline. The source is an adult who was a healthcare worker with PCR-confirmed SARS-CoV-2 infection or an uninfected control (not recorded which). The sequence in DNA is TGCAGTGCTAGTGACAGGGCCAATCAGCCCCAGCATTTT. Its translation reads: CSASDRANQPQHF.